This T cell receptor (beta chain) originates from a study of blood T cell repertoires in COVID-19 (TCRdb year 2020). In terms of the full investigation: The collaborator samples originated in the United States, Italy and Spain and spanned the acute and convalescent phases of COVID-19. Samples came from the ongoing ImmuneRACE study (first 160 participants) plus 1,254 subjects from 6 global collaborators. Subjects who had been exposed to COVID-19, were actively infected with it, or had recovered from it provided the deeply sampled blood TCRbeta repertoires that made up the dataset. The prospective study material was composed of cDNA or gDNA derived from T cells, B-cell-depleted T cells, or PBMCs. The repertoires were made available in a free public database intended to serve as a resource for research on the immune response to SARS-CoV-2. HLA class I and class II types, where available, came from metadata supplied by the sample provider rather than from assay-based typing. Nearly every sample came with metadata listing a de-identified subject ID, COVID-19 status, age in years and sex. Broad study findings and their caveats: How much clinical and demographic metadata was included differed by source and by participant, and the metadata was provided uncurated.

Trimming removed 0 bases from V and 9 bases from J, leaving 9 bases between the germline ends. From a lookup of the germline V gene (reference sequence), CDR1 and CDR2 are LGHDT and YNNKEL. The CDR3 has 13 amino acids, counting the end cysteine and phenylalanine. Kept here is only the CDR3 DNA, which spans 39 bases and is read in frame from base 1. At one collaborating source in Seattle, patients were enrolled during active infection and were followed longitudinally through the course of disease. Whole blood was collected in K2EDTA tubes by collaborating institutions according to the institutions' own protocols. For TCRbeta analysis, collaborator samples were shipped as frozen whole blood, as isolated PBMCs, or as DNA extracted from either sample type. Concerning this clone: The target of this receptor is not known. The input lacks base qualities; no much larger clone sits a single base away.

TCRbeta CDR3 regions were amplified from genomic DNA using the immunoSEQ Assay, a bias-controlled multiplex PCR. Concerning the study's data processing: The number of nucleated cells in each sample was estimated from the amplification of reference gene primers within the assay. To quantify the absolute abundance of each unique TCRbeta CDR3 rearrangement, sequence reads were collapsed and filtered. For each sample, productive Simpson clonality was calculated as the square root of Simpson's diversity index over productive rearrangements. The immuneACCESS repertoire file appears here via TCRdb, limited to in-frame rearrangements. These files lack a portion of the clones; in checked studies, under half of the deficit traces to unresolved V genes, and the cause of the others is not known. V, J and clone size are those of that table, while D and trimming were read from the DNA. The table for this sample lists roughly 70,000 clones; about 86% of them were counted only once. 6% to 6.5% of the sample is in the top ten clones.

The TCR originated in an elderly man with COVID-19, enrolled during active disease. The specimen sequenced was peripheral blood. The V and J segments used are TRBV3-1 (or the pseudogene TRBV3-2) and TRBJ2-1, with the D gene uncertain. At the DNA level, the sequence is TGTGCCAGCAGCCAAGATCGAACTATTGAGCAGTTCTTC. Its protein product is CASSQDRTIEQFF.